This is a list of T cell receptor beta chains from one sample in a study of early T cells in non-severe SARS-CoV-2 infection. TCRdb analysed the 5' RACE reads with MiXCR anew, one entry per CDR3 protein. The data hold 66,000 or so distinct CDR3 sequences, with about 13% observed a single time. The material sequenced was whole blood. Receptors originate from an adult who was a healthcare worker with PCR-confirmed SARS-CoV-2 infection or an uninfected control (not recorded which). Both conserved end residues are part of each CDR3. Each record gives: V gene, J gene, CDR3 protein.

TRBV29-1	TRBJ2-1	CSVDAITGNEQFF
TRBV7-9	TRBJ1-2	CASSLVRTDYGYTF
TRBV29-1	TRBJ1-1	CSVAGGGAAEAFF
TRBV2	TRBJ2-7	CASSGDRVGQYF
TRBV28	TRBJ2-5	CASISTGASGKTQYF
TRBV20-1	TRBJ2-2	CSARDTSGSTGELFF
TRBV4-2	TRBJ2-1	CASSQRTSGSYNEQFF
TRBV12-3/TRBV12-4	TRBJ1-6	CASSLGPGNSPLHF
TRBV9	TRBJ2-3	CASSVAGLAGTRTDTQYF
TRBV19	TRBJ2-2	CASSIDRVNTGELFF
TRBV7-9	TRBJ1-2	CASSLGTGGVYGYTF
TRBV14	TRBJ2-2	CASSQERLFTGELFF
TRBV3-1	TRBJ2-1	CASSSTSGFEQFF
TRBV20-1	TRBJ2-3	CSAQGTGGNTQYF
TRBV28	TRBJ2-7	CASTGGYEQYF
TRBV5-1	TRBJ1-1	CASSLAISIERGEAFF
TRBV20-1	TRBJ2-7	CSALSGRAYEQYF
TRBV3-1	TRBJ2-2	CASSRMPLDTGELFF
TRBV25-1	TRBJ1-2	CASSEFSTGGYTF
TRBV20-1	TRBJ2-6	CSAEDLTYSGANVLTF
TRBV20-1	TRBJ2-7	CSARVGGVAVQYF
TRBV7-2	TRBJ2-3	CASSFLLPTDTQYF
TRBV28	TRBJ2-1	CASSLAPGDIDEQFF
TRBV24-1	TRBJ2-1	CATSEAGTSVYNEQFF
TRBV27	TRBJ1-6	CASTSSGSPLHF
TRBV5-4	TRBJ2-7	CASSFDWDEQYF
TRBV15	TRBJ2-5	CATSSQGEETQYF
TRBV7-2	TRBJ1-1	CASSLITEAFF
TRBV15	TRBJ2-2	CATSRGRENTGELFF
TRBV6-2/TRBV6-3	TRBJ2-3	CASSYPSGAATDTQYF
TRBV28	TRBJ2-7	CASSPPRGRDEQYF
TRBV5-5	TRBJ2-1	CASSLASGFNEQFF
TRBV27	TRBJ2-3	CASSLRSLGADTQYF
TRBV6-2/TRBV6-3	TRBJ1-5	CASKNPRAGNQPQHF
TRBV6-2/TRBV6-3	TRBJ2-3	CASSDGIGSADTQYF
TRBV28	TRBJ1-2	CASTFVGLNNYGYTF
TRBV27	TRBJ1-1	CATKPTDLNTEAFF
TRBV5-1	TRBJ2-5	CASSLGRDSAKETQYF